This TCR beta chain originates from a study of cytomegalovirus exposure and HLA in healthy donors. Researchers ran the PCR with 60 Vbeta and 13 Jbeta primers. Profiling relied on immunoSEQ multiplex PCR, and the TCRdb table lists in-frame clones only, not all of them. The sample contains 150,000 to 200,000 clones, roughly 87% of which appear only once. In regard to this clone: The identical CDR3 is also encoded by other nucleotide sequences in the sample.

The ends were cut back, 5 bases at V and 4 bases at J, with 9 bases in the middle. Per germline, CDR1 MNHEY and CDR2 SMNVEV (reference sequence). This CDR3 comprises 12 residues. The chain couples TRBV27 to TRBJ2-7; D gene uncertain. Sequenced: PBMCs. The sequence was obtained from a man aged 50 to 60 in good health and CMV-seropositive. The CDR3 DNA is TGTGCCAGCAGTCCCAGTGGTTACGAGCAGTACTTC. Translated, it gives CASSPSGYEQYF.